This is a list of T cell receptor beta chains from one sample in a study of cytomegalovirus exposure and HLA in healthy donors. The data were produced by immunoSEQ multiplex PCR, yet TCRdb's version contains in-frame clones alone and is incomplete. The sample lists 200,000 to 250,000 clones, 60% to 80% occurring once. The sequencing input was PBMCs. All receptors derive from a man younger than 35 in good health and CMV-seronegative. Each CDR3 is given with its conserved first and last residue. Fields, in order: CDR3 DNA, CDR3 protein, D gene, clone size, V gene, J gene. D genes are given only for firm matches. Clone size is given for some rows only: seen once, a few or many times, or a class if the clone is expanded.

CDR3nt: TGTGCCAGCAACGACAGGAGCTCCTACAATGAGCAGTTCTTC
CDR3aa: CASNDRSSYNEQFF
d_gene: NA
abundance: once
v_gene: TRBV6-6
j_gene: TRBJ2-1

CDR3nt: TGTGCCAGCGAGAGCGGCAGGTATTCGCCCCTCCACTTT
CDR3aa: CASESGRYSPLHF
d_gene: NA
abundance: NA
v_gene: TRBV6-6
j_gene: TRBJ1-6

CDR3nt: TGCGCCAGCAGCTTGGGACAGATACACACAGATACGCAGTATTTT
CDR3aa: CASSLGQIHTDTQYF
d_gene: NA
abundance: NA
v_gene: TRBV5-1
j_gene: TRBJ2-3

CDR3nt: TGCGCCAGCAGCCAAGATTTCTTGGACAGAGGCATGCATGAGCAGTTCTTC
CDR3aa: CASSQDFLDRGMHEQFF
d_gene: NA
abundance: once
v_gene: TRBV4-3
j_gene: TRBJ2-1

CDR3nt: TGTGCCAGCAGCTCGTGGACTAGCGGGAGTTACAATGAGCAGTTCTTC
CDR3aa: CASSSWTSGSYNEQFF
d_gene: TRBD2
abundance: NA
v_gene: TRBV5-7
j_gene: TRBJ2-1

CDR3nt: TGTGCCTGGAGTAGGGGGCTGGATAATTCACCCCTCCACTTT
CDR3aa: CAWSRGLDNSPLHF
d_gene: TRBD1
abundance: NA
v_gene: TRBV30
j_gene: TRBJ1-6

CDR3nt: TGTGCCAGCAGCTTACGGCGGGAGAGGACAGAGACCCAGTACTTC
CDR3aa: CASSLRRERTETQYF
d_gene: TRBD2
abundance: once
v_gene: TRBV7-2
j_gene: TRBJ2-5

CDR3nt: TGTGCCAGCATGAGGCGAGGGGCGGGGGAGACCCAGTACTTC
CDR3aa: CASMRRGAGETQYF
d_gene: NA
abundance: NA
v_gene: TRBV7-9
j_gene: TRBJ2-5

CDR3nt: TGTGCCAGCAGTTTCCTAGGGAGCTCCTACGAGCAGTACTTC
CDR3aa: CASSFLGSSYEQYF
d_gene: NA
abundance: few
v_gene: TRBV27
j_gene: TRBJ2-7

CDR3nt: TGCGCCAGCAGCTCCCCTGACAGGGGTTCTGGCTACACCTTC
CDR3aa: CASSSPDRGSGYTF
d_gene: TRBD1
abundance: NA
v_gene: TRBV5-1
j_gene: TRBJ1-2

CDR3nt: TGTGCCAGTAGTATTCGGGCGGGGGGGGCAGCAGATACGCAGTATTTT
CDR3aa: CASSIRAGGAADTQYF
d_gene: TRBD2
abundance: NA
v_gene: TRBV19
j_gene: TRBJ2-3

CDR3nt: TGTGCCAGCAGCTTAGCAGCGAACACCGGGGAGCTGTTTTTT
CDR3aa: CASSLAANTGELFF
d_gene: NA
abundance: NA
v_gene: TRBV11-2
j_gene: TRBJ2-2

CDR3nt: TGTGCCAGCAGCCCTGGGGACAGGGAAGAGACCCAGTACTTC
CDR3aa: CASSPGDREETQYF
d_gene: TRBD1
abundance: NA
v_gene: TRBV28
j_gene: TRBJ2-5

CDR3nt: TGTGCCAGCAGCTTAGGCACCGGGACTCGATCCACAGATACGCAGTATTTT
CDR3aa: CASSLGTGTRSTDTQYF
d_gene: NA
abundance: NA
v_gene: TRBV7-6
j_gene: TRBJ2-3

CDR3nt: TGTGCCAGCAGTGCCCTCGGGGGGGAGCTGTTTTTT
CDR3aa: CASSALGGELFF
d_gene: NA
abundance: NA
v_gene: TRBV6-5
j_gene: TRBJ2-2

CDR3nt: TGTGCCAGCAGCGTAACAGGGGCGGGTGGGACTGAAGCTTTCTTT
CDR3aa: CASSVTGAGGTEAFF
d_gene: TRBD1
abundance: NA
v_gene: TRBV9
j_gene: TRBJ1-1

CDR3nt: TGTGCCAGCTCACCAGTCGGGGACACTGAAGCTTTCTTT
CDR3aa: CASSPVGDTEAFF
d_gene: NA
abundance: NA
v_gene: TRBV18
j_gene: TRBJ1-1

CDR3nt: TGTGCCAGCAGCCCAGGGGGCCTTTTGCCGAACACCATATATTTT
CDR3aa: CASSPGGLLPNTIYF
d_gene: TRBD1
abundance: NA
v_gene: TRBV5-4
j_gene: TRBJ1-3

CDR3nt: TGTGCCAGCAGCCAGGAAGGAGGGAGGTCCTACAATGAGCAGTTCTTC
CDR3aa: CASSQEGGRSYNEQFF
d_gene: NA
abundance: NA
v_gene: TRBV7-9
j_gene: TRBJ2-1

CDR3nt: TGCGCCAGCAGCCCACCGGGGAGAAGCTCCTACGAGCAGTACTTC
CDR3aa: CASSPPGRSSYEQYF
d_gene: NA
abundance: few
v_gene: TRBV4-3
j_gene: TRBJ2-7

CDR3nt: TGTGCCTGGAGTCCAATGCCGGGACAGGGGATCCCTGGCTACACCTTC
CDR3aa: CAWSPMPGQGIPGYTF
d_gene: TRBD1
abundance: NA
v_gene: TRBV30
j_gene: TRBJ1-2

CDR3nt: TGTGCCAGCAGTCTCAGACAGAATACCTACAATGAGCAGTTCTTC
CDR3aa: CASSLRQNTYNEQFF
d_gene: NA
abundance: NA
v_gene: TRBV27
j_gene: TRBJ2-1

CDR3nt: TGTGCCAGCAGCCAGGAAGGAAACGAGCAGTACTTC
CDR3aa: CASSQEGNEQYF
d_gene: NA
abundance: NA
v_gene: TRBV7-9
j_gene: TRBJ2-7

CDR3nt: TGTGCCAGCAGTCCGGGACAGGGAGTTTCAGATACGCAGTATTTT
CDR3aa: CASSPGQGVSDTQYF
d_gene: TRBD1
abundance: NA
v_gene: TRBV6-4
j_gene: TRBJ2-3

CDR3nt: TGTGCCAGCAGCCCGCCGGGGGGACCGAATCAGCCCCAGCATTTT
CDR3aa: CASSPPGGPNQPQHF
d_gene: NA
abundance: once
v_gene: TRBV5-5
j_gene: TRBJ1-5

CDR3nt: TGTGCCAGCTCACCCAGGGAGGGACGTTCAGCTTTCTTT
CDR3aa: CASSPREGRSAFF
d_gene: NA
abundance: NA
v_gene: TRBV18
j_gene: TRBJ1-1

CDR3nt: TGTGCCTGGATTGACACAGGGACCCCTGGATATGAGCAGTTCTTC
CDR3aa: CAWIDTGTPGYEQFF
d_gene: NA
abundance: NA
v_gene: TRBV30
j_gene: TRBJ2-1

CDR3nt: TGTGCCAGCAGCTTTCAAGGTACAGCGAACACCGGGGAGCTGTTTTTT
CDR3aa: CASSFQGTANTGELFF
d_gene: NA
abundance: NA
v_gene: TRBV7-9
j_gene: TRBJ2-2

CDR3nt: TGTGCCAGCAGCGCCGGGACAGGAAACTATGGCTACACCTTC
CDR3aa: CASSAGTGNYGYTF
d_gene: TRBD1
abundance: NA
v_gene: TRBV5-5
j_gene: TRBJ1-2

CDR3nt: TGCGCCAGCCGGGACAGAACCTACGAGCAGTACTTC
CDR3aa: CASRDRTYEQYF
d_gene: TRBD1
abundance: few
v_gene: TRBV5-1
j_gene: TRBJ2-7

CDR3nt: TGTGCCAGCAGCTTACCGACGACAGGGATGAACACTGAAGCTTTCTTT
CDR3aa: CASSLPTTGMNTEAFF
d_gene: TRBD1
abundance: NA
v_gene: TRBV7-9
j_gene: TRBJ1-1

CDR3nt: TGTGCCAGCAGCCCCACCATTCCGGCAGGCAGCTACGAGCAGTACTTC
CDR3aa: CASSPTIPAGSYEQYF
d_gene: NA
abundance: few
v_gene: TRBV25-1
j_gene: TRBJ2-7

CDR3nt: TGCGCCAGCAGCCATAGCCTGGGGACTCGGGACGAGCAGTACTTC
CDR3aa: CASSHSLGTRDEQYF
d_gene: NA
abundance: NA
v_gene: TRBV4-1
j_gene: TRBJ2-7

CDR3nt: TGTGCCAGCAACCGGGGGGGAGCTAGCACAGATACGCAGTATTTT
CDR3aa: CASNRGGASTDTQYF
d_gene: TRBD2
abundance: many
v_gene: TRBV6-6
j_gene: TRBJ2-3

CDR3nt: TGTGCCAGCAGTTCGAGGTCGCGTCAGGGGACGCTCGAGCAGTACTTC
CDR3aa: CASSSRSRQGTLEQYF
d_gene: NA
abundance: NA
v_gene: TRBV6-5
j_gene: TRBJ2-7

CDR3nt: TGTGCCAGCAGTGAATTCAGGGCTCGAGATGGCTACACCTTC
CDR3aa: CASSEFRARDGYTF
d_gene: NA
abundance: NA
v_gene: TRBV2
j_gene: TRBJ1-2

CDR3nt: TGTGCCTGGAGATTTACAGGGGACACTGAGGCTTTCTTT
CDR3aa: CAWRFTGDTEAFF
d_gene: TRBD1
abundance: NA
v_gene: TRBV30
j_gene: TRBJ1-1

CDR3nt: TGTGCCAGCAGTGAGCCCGGGACAGGGGGCTGGAACACCATATATTTT
CDR3aa: CASSEPGTGGWNTIYF
d_gene: TRBD1
abundance: NA
v_gene: TRBV6-1
j_gene: TRBJ1-3

CDR3nt: TGTGCCACCAGCACGAGAAACAGGGGGCTCGAAAAACTGTTTTTT
CDR3aa: CATSTRNRGLEKLFF
d_gene: TRBD1
abundance: once
v_gene: TRBV15
j_gene: TRBJ1-4

CDR3nt: TGTGCCTGGAGGGACAGGGGAACCTCTGGAAACACCATATATTTT
CDR3aa: CAWRDRGTSGNTIYF
d_gene: TRBD1
abundance: NA
v_gene: TRBV30
j_gene: TRBJ1-3

CDR3nt: TGTGCCAGCAGTGGACAGGATCCGGGACTAGGAAGTGAGCAGTTCTTC
CDR3aa: CASSGQDPGLGSEQFF
d_gene: TRBD2
abundance: NA
v_gene: TRBV6-1
j_gene: TRBJ2-1

CDR3nt: TGCAGCGTCGTGACAGGCTACGAGCAGTACTTC
CDR3aa: CSVVTGYEQYF
d_gene: NA
abundance: once
v_gene: TRBV29-1
j_gene: TRBJ2-7

CDR3nt: TGTGCCAGTAGTGCCCCAGGAGCCGGGGCCTACGAGCAGTACTTC
CDR3aa: CASSAPGAGAYEQYF
d_gene: NA
abundance: NA
v_gene: TRBV19
j_gene: TRBJ2-7

CDR3nt: TGCGCCAGCAGCTTTCGGACAGGGCACCAAGAGACCCAGTACTTC
CDR3aa: CASSFRTGHQETQYF
d_gene: TRBD1
abundance: few
v_gene: TRBV5-1
j_gene: TRBJ2-5

CDR3nt: TGTGCCAGCAGCAGTAGCGGGAGGGCCGCCGGGGAGCTGTTTTTT
CDR3aa: CASSSSGRAAGELFF
d_gene: TRBD2
abundance: NA
v_gene: TRBV5-8
j_gene: TRBJ2-2

CDR3nt: TGTGCCATCAGTGAGTCGAACGGGGGGGCCCCCGGGGAGCTGTTTTTT
CDR3aa: CAISESNGGAPGELFF
d_gene: TRBD2
abundance: NA
v_gene: TRBV10-3
j_gene: TRBJ2-2

CDR3nt: TGTGCCAGCAGAATAGCGGCGGCTGGTGGGGGGGAGCTGTTTTTT
CDR3aa: CASRIAAAGGGELFF
d_gene: NA
abundance: NA
v_gene: TRBV5-6
j_gene: TRBJ2-2

CDR3nt: TGTGCCAGCAGCTTAGCGGAGGGGTATCAGCCCCAGCATTTT
CDR3aa: CASSLAEGYQPQHF
d_gene: NA
abundance: NA
v_gene: TRBV7-2
j_gene: TRBJ1-5

CDR3nt: TGCGCCAGCAGGACCGGGACTAGTACTGATACGCAGTATTTT
CDR3aa: CASRTGTSTDTQYF
d_gene: TRBD2
abundance: NA
v_gene: TRBV5-1
j_gene: TRBJ2-3

CDR3nt: TGTGCCAGCAGCTTAGGTCGGGACAGGACCTACGAGCAGTACTTC
CDR3aa: CASSLGRDRTYEQYF
d_gene: TRBD1
abundance: NA
v_gene: TRBV11-2
j_gene: TRBJ2-7

CDR3nt: TGCAGTGCTAGAACGAGGAACAGGTTCCACTTC
CDR3aa: CSARTRNRFHF
d_gene: NA
abundance: NA
v_gene: TRBV20-1
j_gene: TRBJ1-2